This is a list of T cell receptor beta chains from one sample in a study of regulatory T cells in long-lasting Graves disease. One entry per CDR3 protein, called by TCRdb with MiXCR from the multiplex PCR reads. The sample lists 350,000 to 500,000 distinct CDR3 sequences, 14% occurring once. A further study also used this sample, focusing on T cells in Graves' hyperthyroidism and ophthalmopathy.

The source material was peripheral blood mononuclear cells (PBMCs), sampled at new diagnosis, from a patient treated with antithyroid drugs. The receptors stem from a woman aged 50 to 60 with Graves disease. Each CDR3 is given with its conserved first and last residue. D genes are given only for firm matches. The size field is filled for only some rows; it gives once, few, many or a size class.

d_gene: TRBD2
j_gene: TRBJ2-1
v_gene: TRBV3-1
abundance: few
CDR3nt: TGTGCCAGCAGCCAATCATTAGCGGGAGAGGTCGGGAATGAGCAGTTCTTC
CDR3aa: CASSQSLAGEVGNEQFF

d_gene: -
j_gene: TRBJ1-1
v_gene: TRBV2
abundance: -
CDR3nt: TGTGCCAGCACCGGACCGGTTGAAGCTTTCTTT
CDR3aa: CASTGPVEAFF

d_gene: -
j_gene: TRBJ2-1
v_gene: TRBV11-2
abundance: many
CDR3nt: TGTGCCAGCAGCTTCCGCGATGCCGGGAGTGGCTACAATGAGCAGTTCTTC
CDR3aa: CASSFRDAGSGYNEQFF

d_gene: -
j_gene: TRBJ2-7
v_gene: TRBV6-1
abundance: few
CDR3nt: TGTGCCAGCATCGGGGTCCTCTCCGAGCAGTACTTC
CDR3aa: CASIGVLSEQYF

d_gene: -
j_gene: TRBJ2-2
v_gene: TRBV2
abundance: many
CDR3nt: TGTGCCAGCAGCCGTAGGGGTGACACCGGGGAGCTGTTTTTT
CDR3aa: CASSRRGDTGELFF

d_gene: TRBD2
j_gene: TRBJ2-1
v_gene: TRBV12-3/TRBV12-4
abundance: many
CDR3nt: TGTGCCAGCAGTTTCCGTGGACTAGCGGGAAAACATGAGCAGTTCTTC
CDR3aa: CASSFRGLAGKHEQFF

d_gene: -
j_gene: TRBJ1-6
v_gene: TRBV28
abundance: many
CDR3nt: TGTGCCAGCAGTCCGAGCTCCTATAATTCACCCCTCCACTTT
CDR3aa: CASSPSSYNSPLHF

d_gene: -
j_gene: TRBJ2-1
v_gene: TRBV20-1
abundance: few
CDR3nt: TGCAGTGCTAGGTGGTCCGGCAGCAATGAGCAGTTCTTC
CDR3aa: CSARWSGSNEQFF

d_gene: -
j_gene: TRBJ2-7
v_gene: TRBV24-1
abundance: many
CDR3nt: TGTGCCACCAGTGATAGAGGCGGGCTAGTCCACAAAGAGCAGTACTTC
CDR3aa: CATSDRGGLVHKEQYF

d_gene: TRBD1
j_gene: TRBJ1-3
v_gene: TRBV18
abundance: few
CDR3nt: TGTGCCAGCTCACCCGGGACAGGCACCTCTGGAAACACCATATATTTT
CDR3aa: CASSPGTGTSGNTIYF

d_gene: -
j_gene: TRBJ1-1
v_gene: TRBV27
abundance: few
CDR3nt: TGTGCCAGCAGTAAACACCAGGAGGTGAACACTGAAGCTTTCTTT
CDR3aa: CASSKHQEVNTEAFF

d_gene: TRBD1
j_gene: TRBJ1-5
v_gene: TRBV6-1
abundance: many
CDR3nt: TGTGCCAGCAGTAACCGGGACAGGGATCCTAGCAATCAGCCCCAGCATTTT
CDR3aa: CASSNRDRDPSNQPQHF

d_gene: -
j_gene: TRBJ2-1
v_gene: TRBV29-1
abundance: many
CDR3nt: TGCAGCGTTGAAGCCGCCACTAGGAGCTCCTACAATGAGCAGTTCTTC
CDR3aa: CSVEAATRSSYNEQFF

d_gene: -
j_gene: TRBJ1-2
v_gene: TRBV6-1
abundance: -
CDR3nt: TGTGCCAGCAGTAACCTCAGGGAAATTGGCTACACCTTC
CDR3aa: CASSNLREIGYTF

d_gene: TRBD1
j_gene: TRBJ1-2
v_gene: TRBV28
abundance: -
CDR3nt: TGTGCCAGCAGTTGGGACAGCACGAAAAACTATGGCTACACCTTC
CDR3aa: CASSWDSTKNYGYTF

d_gene: TRBD2
j_gene: TRBJ2-1
v_gene: TRBV30
abundance: many
CDR3nt: TGTGCCTGGAGGCTAGCGGGAGTAGTCTACAATGAGCAGTTCTTC
CDR3aa: CAWRLAGVVYNEQFF

d_gene: TRBD1
j_gene: TRBJ2-5
v_gene: TRBV12-3/TRBV12-4
abundance: many
CDR3nt: TGTGCCAGCAGGACAGGGAACCAAGAGACCCAGTACTTC
CDR3aa: CASRTGNQETQYF

d_gene: TRBD1
j_gene: TRBJ2-3
v_gene: TRBV19
abundance: few
CDR3nt: TGTGCCAGTAGTAGGGACAGGGGGCTTGGGGATACGCAGTATTTT
CDR3aa: CASSRDRGLGDTQYF

d_gene: -
j_gene: TRBJ2-1
v_gene: TRBV20-1
abundance: -
CDR3nt: TGCAGTGCTAGAGGTTTTGGTGGGCAGTTCTTC
CDR3aa: CSARGFGGQFF

d_gene: -
j_gene: TRBJ2-3
v_gene: TRBV7-2
abundance: -
CDR3nt: TGTGCCAGCAGCTTGCGTCGGTTAGCTAGCGGAGGGGGTCCCACAGATACGCAGTATTTT
CDR3aa: CASSLRRLASGGGPTDTQYF

d_gene: TRBD1
j_gene: TRBJ2-5
v_gene: TRBV28
abundance: many
CDR3nt: TGTGCCAGCAGTTGGACAGGGGCCGAGGCCCAGTACTTC
CDR3aa: CASSWTGAEAQYF

d_gene: -
j_gene: TRBJ2-7
v_gene: TRBV30
abundance: -
CDR3nt: TGTGCCTGGAGGGGCCCGGGAGCTCCTACCTACGAGCAGTACTTC
CDR3aa: CAWRGPGAPTYEQYF

d_gene: TRBD1
j_gene: TRBJ1-5
v_gene: TRBV2
abundance: -
CDR3nt: TGTGCCAGCAGGGGGACAGGGGGTGGGAATCAGCCCCAGCATTTT
CDR3aa: CASRGTGGGNQPQHF

d_gene: -
j_gene: TRBJ1-1
v_gene: TRBV11-2
abundance: few
CDR3nt: TGTGCCAGCAGCCGTCTTGAGACAGCGAACACTGAAGCTTTCTTT
CDR3aa: CASSRLETANTEAFF

d_gene: TRBD1
j_gene: TRBJ1-2
v_gene: TRBV2
abundance: -
CDR3nt: TGTGCCAGCAGAGGAAGGTCGGGACAGGGTCCTAACTATGGCTACACCTTC
CDR3aa: CASRGRSGQGPNYGYTF

d_gene: -
j_gene: TRBJ2-7
v_gene: TRBV19
abundance: few
CDR3nt: TGTGCCAGTAGTATCGGAGCAGGGTTCTACGAGCAGTACTTC
CDR3aa: CASSIGAGFYEQYF

d_gene: TRBD2
j_gene: TRBJ2-3
v_gene: TRBV6-1
abundance: many
CDR3nt: TGTGCCAGCAGTGAAGCGCTTTCCGGGAGGGCTACAGATACGCAGTATTTT
CDR3aa: CASSEALSGRATDTQYF

d_gene: -
j_gene: TRBJ2-1
v_gene: TRBV28
abundance: -
CDR3nt: TGTGCCAGCAGTTCAACCACAGGGTCCTCCTACAATGAGCAGTTCTTC
CDR3aa: CASSSTTGSSYNEQFF

d_gene: TRBD1
j_gene: TRBJ1-1
v_gene: TRBV30
abundance: -
CDR3nt: TGTGCCTGGAGCTTCCGGGACAGGGGGAATTTTGGAGACACTGAAGCTTTCTTT
CDR3aa: CAWSFRDRGNFGDTEAFF

d_gene: TRBD1
j_gene: TRBJ2-2
v_gene: TRBV7-2
abundance: -
CDR3nt: TGTGCCAGCAGCTCCGACAGGGGAGCCGGGGAGCTGTTTTTT
CDR3aa: CASSSDRGAGELFF

d_gene: TRBD2
j_gene: TRBJ2-2
v_gene: TRBV28
abundance: many
CDR3nt: TGTGCCAGCAGTTTATACGGACTAGCGGGAGGGTACACCGGGGAGCTGTTTTTT
CDR3aa: CASSLYGLAGGYTGELFF

d_gene: -
j_gene: TRBJ1-5
v_gene: TRBV30
abundance: many
CDR3nt: TGTGCCTGTACGCAGGGTCACGATCAGCCCCAGCATTTT
CDR3aa: CACTQGHDQPQHF

d_gene: TRBD1
j_gene: TRBJ2-3
v_gene: TRBV6-1
abundance: -
CDR3nt: TGTGCCAGCAGTGCTCGTAGGGGGCCCACAGATACGCAGTATTTT
CDR3aa: CASSARRGPTDTQYF

d_gene: TRBD2
j_gene: TRBJ2-2
v_gene: TRBV7-6
abundance: -
CDR3nt: TGTGCCAGCAGCTTCGGGAGGGCCGATTCCGGGGAGCTGTTTTTT
CDR3aa: CASSFGRADSGELFF

d_gene: -
j_gene: TRBJ1-2
v_gene: TRBV30
abundance: few
CDR3nt: TGTGCCTGGTCTGACAACTATGGCTACACCTTC
CDR3aa: CAWSDNYGYTF

d_gene: -
j_gene: TRBJ1-1
v_gene: TRBV28
abundance: few
CDR3nt: TGTGCCAGCAGTTTGCGGGGGATCGCTGAAGCTTTCTTT
CDR3aa: CASSLRGIAEAFF

d_gene: -
j_gene: TRBJ2-7
v_gene: TRBV12-3/TRBV12-4
abundance: -
CDR3nt: TGTGCCAGCAGCCCGACTAACAACGGGGAGCAGTACTTC
CDR3aa: CASSPTNNGEQYF

d_gene: TRBD1
j_gene: TRBJ2-3
v_gene: TRBV7-6
abundance: -
CDR3nt: TGTGCCAGCAGTTTCCTCCAGGGACAGCTCTACACAGATACGCAGTATTTT
CDR3aa: CASSFLQGQLYTDTQYF

d_gene: TRBD1
j_gene: TRBJ1-2
v_gene: TRBV28
abundance: -
CDR3nt: TGTGCCAGCAGTTTACCGGACAGGTCTCTCGGCTACACCTTC
CDR3aa: CASSLPDRSLGYTF

d_gene: TRBD1
j_gene: TRBJ2-5
v_gene: TRBV29-1
abundance: -
CDR3nt: TGCAGCGTTGAAACAGGGGGGCCGGGTTGGCAAGAGACCCAGTACTTC
CDR3aa: CSVETGGPGWQETQYF

d_gene: -
j_gene: TRBJ1-5
v_gene: TRBV30
abundance: -
CDR3nt: TGTGCCTGGAGGAGACCGGGAGCAAGCAATCAGCCCCAGCATTTT
CDR3aa: CAWRRPGASNQPQHF

d_gene: -
j_gene: TRBJ2-3
v_gene: TRBV7-9
abundance: many
CDR3nt: TGTGCCAGCAGCTTACAGGAGGAAGATACGCAGTATTTT
CDR3aa: CASSLQEEDTQYF